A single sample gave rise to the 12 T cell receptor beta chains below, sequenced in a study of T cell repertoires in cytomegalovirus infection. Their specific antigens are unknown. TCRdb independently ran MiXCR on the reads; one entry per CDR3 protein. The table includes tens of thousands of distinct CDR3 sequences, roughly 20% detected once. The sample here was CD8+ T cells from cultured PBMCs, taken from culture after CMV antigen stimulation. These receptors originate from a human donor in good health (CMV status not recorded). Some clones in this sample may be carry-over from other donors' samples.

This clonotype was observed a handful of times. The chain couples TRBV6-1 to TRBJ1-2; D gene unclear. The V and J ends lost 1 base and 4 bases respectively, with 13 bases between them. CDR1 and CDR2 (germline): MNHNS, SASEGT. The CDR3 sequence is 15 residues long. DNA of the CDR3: TGTGCCAGCAGTGAAGTTGAGGGTATGATCTATGGCTACACCTTC. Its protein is CASSEVEGMIYGYTF.

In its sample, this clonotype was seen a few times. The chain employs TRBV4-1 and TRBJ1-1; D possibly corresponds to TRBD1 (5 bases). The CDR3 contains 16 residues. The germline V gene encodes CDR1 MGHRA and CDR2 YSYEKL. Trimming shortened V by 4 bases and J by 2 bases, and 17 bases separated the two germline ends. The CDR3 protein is CASSRDGTALNTEAFF. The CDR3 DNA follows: TGCGCCAGCAGCCGCGACGGGACGGCCTTAAACACTGAAGCTTTCTTT.

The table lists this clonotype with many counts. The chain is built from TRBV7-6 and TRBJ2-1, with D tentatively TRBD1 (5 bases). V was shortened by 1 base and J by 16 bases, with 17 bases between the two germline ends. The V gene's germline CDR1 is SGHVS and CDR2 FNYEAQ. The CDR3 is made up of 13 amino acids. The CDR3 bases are TGTGCCAGCAGCTTAGGGACATCAGTAAGTTTTTTCTTC. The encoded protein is CASSLGTSVSFFF.

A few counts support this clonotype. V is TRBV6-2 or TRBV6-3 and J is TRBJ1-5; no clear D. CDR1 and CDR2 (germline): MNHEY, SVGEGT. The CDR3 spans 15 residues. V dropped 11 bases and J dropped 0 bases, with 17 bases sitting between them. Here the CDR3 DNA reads TGTGCCGCCCGCGGAGCCAGCCATAGCAATCAGCCCCAGCATTTT. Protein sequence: CAARGASHSNQPQHF.

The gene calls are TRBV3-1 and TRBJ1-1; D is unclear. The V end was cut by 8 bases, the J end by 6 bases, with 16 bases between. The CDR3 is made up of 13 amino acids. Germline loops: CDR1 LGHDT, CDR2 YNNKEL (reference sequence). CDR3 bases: TGTGCCAGCGCGATCCGGAGAAGCGCTGAAGCTTTCTTT. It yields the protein CASAIRRSAEAFF.

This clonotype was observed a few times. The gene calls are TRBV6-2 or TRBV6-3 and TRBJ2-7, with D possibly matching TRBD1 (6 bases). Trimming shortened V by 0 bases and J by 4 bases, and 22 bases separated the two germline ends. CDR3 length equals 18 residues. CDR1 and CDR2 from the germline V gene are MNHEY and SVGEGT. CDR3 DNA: TGTGCCAGCAGTTACTCTACCTCGACAGGCATCGACCGATACGAGCAGTACTTC. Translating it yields CASSYSTSTGIDRYEQYF.

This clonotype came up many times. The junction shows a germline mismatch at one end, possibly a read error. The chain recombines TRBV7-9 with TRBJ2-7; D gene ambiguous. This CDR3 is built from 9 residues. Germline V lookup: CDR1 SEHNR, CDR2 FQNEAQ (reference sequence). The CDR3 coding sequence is TGTGCCAGCAGCTCAGAACTTATCTTC. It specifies CASSSELIF.

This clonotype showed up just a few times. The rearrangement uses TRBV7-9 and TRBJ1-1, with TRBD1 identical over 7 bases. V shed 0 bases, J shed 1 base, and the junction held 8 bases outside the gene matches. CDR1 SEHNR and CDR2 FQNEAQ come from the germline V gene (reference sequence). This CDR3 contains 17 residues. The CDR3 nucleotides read TGTGCCAGCAGCTTAGCGAGTAGGACAGGACAGAACACTGAAGCTTTCTTT. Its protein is CASSLASRTGQNTEAFF.

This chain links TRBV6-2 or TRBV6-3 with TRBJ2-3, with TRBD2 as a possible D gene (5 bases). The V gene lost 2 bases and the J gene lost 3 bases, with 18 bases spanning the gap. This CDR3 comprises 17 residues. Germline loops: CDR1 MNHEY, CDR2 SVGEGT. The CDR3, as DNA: TGTGCCAGCAGTTACACGGACTCCTGGGTCGAGACAGATACGCAGTATTTT. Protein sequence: CASSYTDSWVETDTQYF.

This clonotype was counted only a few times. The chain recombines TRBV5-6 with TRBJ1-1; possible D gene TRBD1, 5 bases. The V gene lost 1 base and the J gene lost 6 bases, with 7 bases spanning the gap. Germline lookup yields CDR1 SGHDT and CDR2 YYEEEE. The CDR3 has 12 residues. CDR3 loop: CASSLIGAEAFF. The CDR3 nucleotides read TGTGCCAGCAGCTTGATAGGGGCTGAAGCTTTCTTT.

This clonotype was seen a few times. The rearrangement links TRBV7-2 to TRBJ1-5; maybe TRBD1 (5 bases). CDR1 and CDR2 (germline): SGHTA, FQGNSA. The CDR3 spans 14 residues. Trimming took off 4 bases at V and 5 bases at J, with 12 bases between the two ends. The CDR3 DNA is TGTGCCAGCAGCTGGGAAGGGGCGTATCAGCCCCAGCATTTT. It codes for CASSWEGAYQPQHF. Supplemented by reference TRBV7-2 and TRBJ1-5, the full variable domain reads GAGVSQSPSNKVTEKGKDVELRCDPISGHTALYWYRQSLGQGLEFLIYFQGNSAPDKSGLPSDRFSAERTGGSVSTLTIQRTQQEDSAVYLCASSWEGAYQPQHFGDGTRLSIL.

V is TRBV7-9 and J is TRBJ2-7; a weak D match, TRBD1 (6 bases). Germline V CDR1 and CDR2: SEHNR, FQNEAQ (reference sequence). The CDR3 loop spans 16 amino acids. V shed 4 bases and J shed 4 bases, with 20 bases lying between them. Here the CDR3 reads CASSSEGGQHSYEQYF. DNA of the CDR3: TGTGCCAGCAGCTCAGAGGGTGGACAGCATAGTTACGAGCAGTACTTC. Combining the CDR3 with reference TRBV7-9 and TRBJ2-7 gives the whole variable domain DTGVSQNPRHKITKRGQNVTFRCDPISEHNRLYWYRQTLGQGPEFLTYFQNEAQLEKSRLLSDRFSAERPKGSFSTLEIQRTEQGDSAMYLCASSSEGGQHSYEQYFGPGTRLTVT.